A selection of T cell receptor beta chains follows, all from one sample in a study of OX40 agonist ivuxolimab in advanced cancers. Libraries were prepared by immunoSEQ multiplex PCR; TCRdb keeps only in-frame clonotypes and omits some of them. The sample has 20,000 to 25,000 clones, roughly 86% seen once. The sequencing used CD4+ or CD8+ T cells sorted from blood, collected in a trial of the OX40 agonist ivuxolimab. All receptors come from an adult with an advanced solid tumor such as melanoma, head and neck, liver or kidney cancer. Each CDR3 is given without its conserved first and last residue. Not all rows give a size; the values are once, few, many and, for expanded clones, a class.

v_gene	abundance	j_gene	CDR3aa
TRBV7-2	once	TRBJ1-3	ASSLGWGLGGNTIY
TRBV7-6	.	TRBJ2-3	ASSLSESITGTDTQY
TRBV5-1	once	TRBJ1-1	ASSLGSRASTEAF
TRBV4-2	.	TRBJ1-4	ASSPRDTSMKKLF
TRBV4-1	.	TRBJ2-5	ASSQSPGTTFQETQY
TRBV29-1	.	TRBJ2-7	SVESDAGGVYEQY
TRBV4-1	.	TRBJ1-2	ASSQEPGTGDGYT
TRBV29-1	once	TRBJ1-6	SVRDRDNSPLH
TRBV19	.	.	ASSDGYEQY
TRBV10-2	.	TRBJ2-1	ASSAAEGGNEQF
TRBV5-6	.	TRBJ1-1	ASSFTHGTGVRTEAF
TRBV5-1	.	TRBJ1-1	ASSLEWGTNTEAF
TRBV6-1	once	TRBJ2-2	ASSGRLAGGTGELF
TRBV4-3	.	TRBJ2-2	ASSQFDSNTGELF
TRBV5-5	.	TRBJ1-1	ASSLRTVNTEAF
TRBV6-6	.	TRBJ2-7	ASRGRGIPPYEQY
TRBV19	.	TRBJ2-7	ASSDGYEQY
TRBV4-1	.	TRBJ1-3	ASSQDPSSGNTIY
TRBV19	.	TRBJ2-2	ASSIVGAGELF
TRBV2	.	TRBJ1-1	ASSPGHLGAF
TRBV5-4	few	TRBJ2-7	ASSEADRGIDEQY
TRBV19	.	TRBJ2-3	ASSLRGDTQY
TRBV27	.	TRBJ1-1	ASSWGDSFTEAF
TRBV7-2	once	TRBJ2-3	ASSFGNTDTQY
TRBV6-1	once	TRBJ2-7	ASSEQGLGTYEQY
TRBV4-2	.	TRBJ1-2	ASSQTGGAIDGYT
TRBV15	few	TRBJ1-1	ATETRGRAEAF
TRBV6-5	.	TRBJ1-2	ASSYSAGSSGYT
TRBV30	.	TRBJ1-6	AWSELEGSSYNSPLH
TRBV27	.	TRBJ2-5	ASRMTGRETQY
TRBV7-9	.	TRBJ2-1	ASSSEAGGAKGGYNEQF
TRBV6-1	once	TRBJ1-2	ASSLGLMGYT
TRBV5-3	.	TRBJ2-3	ARSLRLS
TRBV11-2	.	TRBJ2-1	ASSLDEGAYNEQF
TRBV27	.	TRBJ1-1	ASSVIGDRGPGNTEAF
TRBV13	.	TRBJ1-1	ASSLAGTGGRDTEAF
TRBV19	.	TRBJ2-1	ASSIPTTSGGPEQF
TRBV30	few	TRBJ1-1	AWRAGLNTEAF
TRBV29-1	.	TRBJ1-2	SAQTSRAAGYT
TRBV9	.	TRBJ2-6	ASSGGGLPGANVLT
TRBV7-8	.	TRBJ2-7	ASSLAAGGAAYEQY
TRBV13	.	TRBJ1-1	ATLGANVNTEAF
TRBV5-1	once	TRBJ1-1	ASSSLQGGRPKAF